The clone carrying this TCR beta chain occurred a few times. The sample comes from a study of T cell changes during pregnancy in multiple sclerosis. Only in-frame clones appear in the TCRdb table, and some are missing; sequencing was by immunoSEQ multiplex PCR. The sample has more than 90,000 clones, more than 85% seen once; the top ten hold more than 1.5%. The source was peripheral blood, collected in the third trimester of pregnancy. The sequence came from a female donor with multiple sclerosis, enrolled in a pregnancy study.

The CDR3, as DNA: TGCGCCAGCAGCCAGGACAGTCAGGGCGAGCAGTACTTC. This gives the protein CASSQDSQGEQYF. V gene TRBV5-1 combines with J gene TRBJ2-7; weak D call: TRBD1 (6 bases). V shed 4 bases and J shed 6 bases, with 14 bases lying between them. This CDR3 has 13 amino acids. CDR1 is SGHRS, CDR2 YFSETQ, per germline. Filled out from reference TRBV5-1 and TRBJ2-7, the complete variable domain reads KAGVTQTPRYLIKTRGQQVTLSCSPISGHRSVSWYQQTPGQGLQFLFEYFSETQRNKGNFPGRFSGRQFSNSRSEMNVSTLELGDSALYLCASSQDSQGEQYFGPGTRLTVT.